Below, 4 T cell receptor beta chains from the same sample are listed, as sequenced in a study of human T cells and chemical hapten exposure. Library preparation tagged each individual cDNA molecule with a unique molecular identifier. TCRdb fed the reads into MiXCR, producing one record per CDR3 protein. The repertoire consists of about 120,000 distinct CDR3 sequences, with approximately 9% occurring once and the leading ten covering around 1.5%. It was from unfractionated whole blood that total RNA was extracted. Sequenced sample: whole blood. The receptor set was obtained from a human donor in good health. Some clones in this sample may be carry-over from other donors' samples.

This clonotype was recorded a few times. The chain has TRBV4-2 and TRBJ1-2; D is undetermined. CDR1 LGHNA and CDR2 YNFKEQ come from the germline V gene. The V gene lost 0 bases and the J gene lost 3 bases, with 17 bases spanning the gap. The CDR3 sequence is 17 residues long. The CDR3 DNA follows: TGTGCCAGCAGCCAAGACGTCTCGTCAGGTATCTACTATGGCTACACCTTC. As protein: CASSQDVSSGIYYGYTF.

This clonotype was seen a handful of times. This chain connects TRBV6-6 to TRBJ1-2; D gene unclear. Trimming pared 4 bases from V and 0 bases from J, leaving 15 bases between. The CDR3 is 16 amino acids. Germline V lookup: CDR1 MNHNY, CDR2 SVGAGI (reference sequence). The CDR3, as DNA: TGTGCCAGCAGTTTGGGAACAGCAATCGCTAACTATGGCTACACCTTC. Translating gives CASSLGTAIANYGYTF.

Many counts were recorded for this clonotype. This chain links TRBV20-1 with TRBJ1-1, with a weak D call TRBD1 (6 bases). Germline assignment: CDR1 DFQATT and CDR2 SNEGSKA (reference sequence). With 0 bases removed from V and 5 bases from J, the gap between germline ends came to 16 bases. The CDR3 covers 15 residues. CDR3 sequence: CSARDRAKRGTEAFF. The CDR3 DNA reads as TGCAGTGCTAGAGATCGGGCTAAGAGGGGGACTGAAGCTTTCTTT.

The chain recombines TRBV7-2 with TRBJ2-7; D remains unclear. CDR3 length: 15 residues. Germline V gene lookup returns CDR1 SGHTA and CDR2 FQGNSA. V lost 4 bases and J lost 0, with 13 bases in between. CDR3 residues: CASSSAGESSYEQYF. CDR3 bases: TGTGCCAGCAGCTCCGCAGGAGAATCCTCCTACGAGCAGTACTTC.